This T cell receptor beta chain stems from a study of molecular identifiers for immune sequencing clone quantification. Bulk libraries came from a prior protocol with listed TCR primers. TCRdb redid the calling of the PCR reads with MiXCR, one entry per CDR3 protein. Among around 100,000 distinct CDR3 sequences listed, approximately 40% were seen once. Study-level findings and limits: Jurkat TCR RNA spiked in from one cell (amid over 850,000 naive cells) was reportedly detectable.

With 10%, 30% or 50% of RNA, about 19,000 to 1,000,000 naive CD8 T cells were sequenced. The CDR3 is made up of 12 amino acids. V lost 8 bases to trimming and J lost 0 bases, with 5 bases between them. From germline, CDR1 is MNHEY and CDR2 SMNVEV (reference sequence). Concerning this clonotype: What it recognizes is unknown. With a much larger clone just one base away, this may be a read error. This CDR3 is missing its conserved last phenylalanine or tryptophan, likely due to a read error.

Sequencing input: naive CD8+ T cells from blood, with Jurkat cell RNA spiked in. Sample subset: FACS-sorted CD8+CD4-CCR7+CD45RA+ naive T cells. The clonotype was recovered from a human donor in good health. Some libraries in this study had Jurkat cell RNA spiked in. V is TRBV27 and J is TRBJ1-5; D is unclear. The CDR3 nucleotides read TGTGCCAGCGGTGATAGCAATCAGCCCCAGCATATT. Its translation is CASGDSNQPQHI.